These T cell receptor beta chains were read from a single sample in a study of chemoradiotherapy in HPV16-positive cancers. TCRdb's copy holds only in-frame clones and misses some; the assay was immunoSEQ multiplex PCR. The sample records 14,000 or so clones, approximately 75% being singletons. Sampling was carried out from a patient who underwent chemoradiotherapy. These receptors all come from a human donor with HPV-associated anogenital cancer. Each CDR3 is given with its conserved first and last residue. The D gene is left open where the match is weak. Clone size appears in some rows only: once, few, many, or a class for an expanded clone.

j_call clone_size v_call d_call cdr3_nt cdr3_aa
TRBJ1-1 - TRBV30 - TGTGCCTGGAGTAACCTGAACACTGAAGCTTTCTTT CAWSNLNTEAFF
TRBJ2-1 - TRBV30 - TGTGCCTGGAGGAACCCGGGGGAAAGCTCCTACAATGAGCAGTTCTTC CAWRNPGESSYNEQFF
TRBJ2-5 - TRBV5-1 TRBD2 TGCGCCAGCAGCTTGGGCACTAGCGGGCAAGAGACCCAGTACTTC CASSLGTSGQETQYF
TRBJ2-1 - TRBV27 - TGTGCCAGCAGTTTATTAGGGGCGTACAATGAGCAGTTCTTC CASSLLGAYNEQFF
TRBJ2-5 - TRBV4-1 - TGCGCCAGCGGCCGGACAGTTATGGAGACCCAGTACTTC CASGRTVMETQYF
TRBJ2-5 - TRBV7-3 - TGTGCCAGCAGCTTACGTCCGGATTGGGCCTTGAGATGGGGGGCGAGAAGGGAGACCCAGTACTTC CASSLRPDWALRWGARRETQYF
TRBJ1-1 medium-sized TRBV7-9 TRBD1 TGTGCCAGCAGCTTCGGACAGGGGGGAAAGTCTGAAGCTTTCTTT CASSFGQGGKSEAFF
TRBJ1-1 - TRBV6-6 - TGTGCCAGCAGTTACTCTACGGGAACTGAAGCTTTCTTT CASSYSTGTEAFF
TRBJ2-7 - TRBV27 - TGTGCCAGCAGTTTAACCGGGACCCATAGCTCCTACGAGCAGTACTTC CASSLTGTHSSYEQYF
TRBJ1-2 - TRBV21-1 - TGTGCCAGCAGCAAACCCCAGGGGGACTATGGCTACACCTTC CASSKPQGDYGYTF
TRBJ2-2 - TRBV7-8 TRBD1 TGTGCCAGCAGCTTAGGGTACAGGGGGAACACCGGGGAGCTGTTTTTT CASSLGYRGNTGELFF
TRBJ1-6 - TRBV27 - TGTGCCAGCAGTTTCAAGGGAACCCATTCACCCCTCCACTTT CASSFKGTHSPLHF
TRBJ1-4 - TRBV4-2 TRBD1 TGTGCCAGCAGCCGAAAAGCGGGACAGGGGGCAGGAGCTAATGAAAAACTGTTTTTT CASSRKAGQGAGANEKLFF
TRBJ2-1 - TRBV30 TRBD2 TGTGCCTGGAGTGTAACCCCGGGACTAGCGGGATCCTTAGGGAACGATGAGCAGTTCTTC CAWSVTPGLAGSLGNDEQFF
TRBJ1-2 - TRBV30 - TGTGCCTGGAGTGTACAAGGAACTGGGTTTAGCTACACCTTC CAWSVQGTGFSYTF
TRBJ1-5 once TRBV19 TRBD1 TGTGCCAGTAGTATTATCGGGACAGAGATAGGGAATCAGCCCCAGCATTTT CASSIIGTEIGNQPQHF
TRBJ2-1 few TRBV29-1 - TGCAGCGCTGTCAAGGTTGGGGATGAGCAGTTCTTC CSAVKVGDEQFF
TRBJ2-7 few TRBV7-6 TRBD2 TGTGCCAGCAGCGAACTAGCGGGGCCCTACGAGCAGTACTTC CASSELAGPYEQYF
TRBJ2-1 - TRBV18 TRBD2 TGTGCCAGCTCTCCCAGTCGACTAGCGGCTTACAATGAGCAGTTCTTC CASSPSRLAAYNEQFF
TRBJ1-3 - TRBV10-3 - TGTGCCATCAGCGGGGGAAACACCATATATTTT CAISGGNTIYF
TRBJ1-1 once TRBV19 - TGTGCCAGTAGTATTAGGAGGGACACTGAAGCTTTCTTT CASSIRRDTEAFF
TRBJ1-4 few TRBV9 - TGTGCCAGCAACTCCGGGGGGGCGCAGGGTGAAAAACTGTTTTTT CASNSGGAQGEKLFF
TRBJ2-7 few TRBV5-1 - TGCGCCAGCAGCTCTGACAGCGCCTACGAGCAGTACTTC CASSSDSAYEQYF
TRBJ1-3 - TRBV7-8 - TGTGCCAGCAGCTTACCTGGACTTGAGGGTGGAAACACCATATATTTT CASSLPGLEGGNTIYF
TRBJ1-4 - TRBV6-5 - TGTGCCAGCAGGTACAGAGCAACTAATGAAAAACTGTTTTTT CASRYRATNEKLFF
TRBJ2-3 - TRBV5-1 - TGCGCCAGCAGCTACGCCGCGGGCCGGGATACGCAGTATTTT CASSYAAGRDTQYF
TRBJ2-2 - TRBV5-1 TRBD1 TGCGCCAGCAGCCCCGGTGTAGGGGGCATCACCGGGGAGCTGTTTTTT CASSPGVGGITGELFF
TRBJ2-7 few TRBV7-3 - TGTGCCAGCAGCAACCAGCCCCTCGGCGAGCAGTACTTC CASSNQPLGEQYF
TRBJ1-1 - TRBV29-1 - TGCAGCGTTGACAAGCCCCACGGGAACACTGAAGCTTTCTTT CSVDKPHGNTEAFF
TRBJ1-2 - TRBV19 - TGTGCCAGTAGTAACGGGGTGGTGGGCTACACCTTC CASSNGVVGYTF
TRBJ2-3 - TRBV6-1 - TGTGCCAGCATGGAAGCTACGCAGTATTTT CASMEATQYF
TRBJ2-3 - TRBV4-1 - TGCGCCAGCAGCCAAGATAAAGTTGACACAGATACGCAGTATTTT CASSQDKVDTDTQYF
TRBJ2-3 - TRBV10-3 TRBD2 TGTGCCATCACCGAGCGGGGCCCCACAGATACGCAGTATTTT CAITERGPTDTQYF
TRBJ1-2 - TRBV5-1 TRBD1 TGCGCCAGTGCCCCCGGGACAGGGGATGCTGGCTACACCTTC CASAPGTGDAGYTF